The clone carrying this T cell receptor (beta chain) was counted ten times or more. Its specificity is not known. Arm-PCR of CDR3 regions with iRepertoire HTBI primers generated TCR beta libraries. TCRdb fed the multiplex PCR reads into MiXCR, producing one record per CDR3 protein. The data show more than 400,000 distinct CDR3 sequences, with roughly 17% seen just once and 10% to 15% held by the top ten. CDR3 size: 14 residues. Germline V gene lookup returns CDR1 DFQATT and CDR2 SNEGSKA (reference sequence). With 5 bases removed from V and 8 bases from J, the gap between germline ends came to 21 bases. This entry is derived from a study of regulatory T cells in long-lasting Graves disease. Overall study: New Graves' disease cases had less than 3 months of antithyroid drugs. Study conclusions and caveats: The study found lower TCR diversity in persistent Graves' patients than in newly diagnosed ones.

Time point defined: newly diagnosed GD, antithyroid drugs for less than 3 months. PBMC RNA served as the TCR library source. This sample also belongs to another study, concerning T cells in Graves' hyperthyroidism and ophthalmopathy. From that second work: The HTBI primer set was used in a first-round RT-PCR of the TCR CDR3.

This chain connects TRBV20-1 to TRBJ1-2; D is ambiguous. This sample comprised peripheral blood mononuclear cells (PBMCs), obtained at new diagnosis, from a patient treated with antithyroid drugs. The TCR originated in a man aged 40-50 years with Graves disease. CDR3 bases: TGCAGTGCTCACGCCCGGGTCGGAGTCCTCGGCTACACCTTC. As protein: CSAHARVGVLGYTF.